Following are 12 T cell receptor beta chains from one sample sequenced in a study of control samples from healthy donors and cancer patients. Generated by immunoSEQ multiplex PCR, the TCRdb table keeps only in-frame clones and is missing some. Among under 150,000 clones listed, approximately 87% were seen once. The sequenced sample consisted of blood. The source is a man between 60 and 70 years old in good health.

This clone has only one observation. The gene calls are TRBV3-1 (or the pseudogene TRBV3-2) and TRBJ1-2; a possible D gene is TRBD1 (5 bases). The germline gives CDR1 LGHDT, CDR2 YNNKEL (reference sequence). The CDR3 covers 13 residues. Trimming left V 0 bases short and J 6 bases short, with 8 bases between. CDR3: CASSQDLGHGYTF. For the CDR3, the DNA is TGTGCCAGCAGCCAAGATTTGGGACATGGCTACACCTTC.

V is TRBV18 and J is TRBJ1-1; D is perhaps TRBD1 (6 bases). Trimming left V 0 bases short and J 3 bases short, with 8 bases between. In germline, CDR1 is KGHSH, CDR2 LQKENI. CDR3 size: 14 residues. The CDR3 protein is CASSPPRQDTEAFF. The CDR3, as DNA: TGTGCCAGCTCACCACCCCGACAGGACACTGAAGCTTTCTTT.

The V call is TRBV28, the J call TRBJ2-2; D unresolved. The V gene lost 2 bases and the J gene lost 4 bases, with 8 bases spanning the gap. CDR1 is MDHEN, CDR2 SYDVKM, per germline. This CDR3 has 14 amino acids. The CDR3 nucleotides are TGTGCCAGCAGTTTAGGGATTCGCACCGGGGAGCTGTTTTTT. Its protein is CASSLGIRTGELFF. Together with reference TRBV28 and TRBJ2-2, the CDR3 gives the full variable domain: DVKVTQSSRYLVKRTGEKVFLECVQDMDHENMFWYRQDPGLGLRLIYFSYDVKMKEKGDIPEGYSVSREKKERFSLILESASTNQTSMYLCASSLGIRTGELFFGEGSRLTVL.

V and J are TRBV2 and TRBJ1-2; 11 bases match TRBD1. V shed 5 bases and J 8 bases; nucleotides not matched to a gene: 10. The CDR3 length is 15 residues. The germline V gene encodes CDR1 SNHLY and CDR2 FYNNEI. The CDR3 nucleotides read TGTGCCAGCAGTTCGCCGGGACAGGGGGTGACCGGCTACACCTTC. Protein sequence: CASSSPGQGVTGYTF.

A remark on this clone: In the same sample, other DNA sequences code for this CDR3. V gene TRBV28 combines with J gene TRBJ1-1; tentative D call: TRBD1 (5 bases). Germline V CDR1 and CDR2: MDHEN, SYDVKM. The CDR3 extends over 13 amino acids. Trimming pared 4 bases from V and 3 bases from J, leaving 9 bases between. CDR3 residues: CASSYRGYTEAFF. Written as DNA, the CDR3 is TGTGCCAGCAGTTATCGGGGCTACACTGAAGCTTTCTTT.

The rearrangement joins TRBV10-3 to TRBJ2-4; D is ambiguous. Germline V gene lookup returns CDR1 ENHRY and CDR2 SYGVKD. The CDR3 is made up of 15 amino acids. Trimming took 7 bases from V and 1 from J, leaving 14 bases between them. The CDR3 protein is CAINTSWSAKNIQYF. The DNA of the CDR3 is TGTGCCATCAATACCTCCTGGTCGGCCAAAAACATTCAGTACTTC.

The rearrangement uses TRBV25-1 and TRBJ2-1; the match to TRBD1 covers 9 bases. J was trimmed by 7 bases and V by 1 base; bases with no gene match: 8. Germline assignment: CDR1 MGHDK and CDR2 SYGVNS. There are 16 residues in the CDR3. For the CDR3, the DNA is TGTGCCAGCAGTGAATGGTCACAGGGGGCGCGAAATGAGCAGTTCTTC. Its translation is CASSEWSQGARNEQFF.

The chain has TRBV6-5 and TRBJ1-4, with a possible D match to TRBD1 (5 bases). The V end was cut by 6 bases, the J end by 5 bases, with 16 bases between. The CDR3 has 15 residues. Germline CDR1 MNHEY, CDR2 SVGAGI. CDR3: CASRGAGAGNEKLFF. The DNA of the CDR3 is TGTGCCAGCAGGGGCGCCGGGGCGGGGAATGAAAAACTGTTTTTT.

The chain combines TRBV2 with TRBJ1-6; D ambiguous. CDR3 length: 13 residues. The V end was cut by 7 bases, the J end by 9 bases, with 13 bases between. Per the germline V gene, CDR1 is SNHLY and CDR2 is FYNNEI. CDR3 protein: CASKRLESSPLHF. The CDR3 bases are TGTGCCAGCAAACGGTTGGAGAGTTCACCCCTCCACTTT. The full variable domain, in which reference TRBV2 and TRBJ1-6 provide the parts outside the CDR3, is EPEVTQTPSHQVTQMGQEVILRCVPISNHLYFYWYRQILGQKVEFLVSFYNNEISEKSEIFDDQFSVERPDGSNFTLKIRSTKLEDSAMYFCASKRLESSPLHFGNGTRLTVT.

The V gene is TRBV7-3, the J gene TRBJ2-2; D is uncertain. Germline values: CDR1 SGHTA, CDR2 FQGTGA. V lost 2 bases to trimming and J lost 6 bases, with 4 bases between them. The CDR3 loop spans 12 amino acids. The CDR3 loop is CASSLDSGELFF. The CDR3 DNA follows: TGTGCCAGCAGCTTAGATTCCGGGGAGCTGTTTTTT.

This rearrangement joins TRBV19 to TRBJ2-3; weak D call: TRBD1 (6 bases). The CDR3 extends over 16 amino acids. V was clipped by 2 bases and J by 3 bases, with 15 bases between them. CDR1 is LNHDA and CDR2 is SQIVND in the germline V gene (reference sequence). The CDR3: CASSISGTRATDTQYF. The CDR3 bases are TGTGCCAGTAGTATATCGGGGACACGTGCTACAGATACGCAGTATTTT.

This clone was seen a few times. CDR3 loop: CASKVVGRDYGYTF. In nucleotides, the CDR3 is TGTGCCAGCAAGGTCGTGGGGCGCGACTATGGCTACACCTTC. The chain links TRBV6-5 to TRBJ1-2; D is possibly TRBD1 (5 bases). Germline V gives CDR1 MNHEY, CDR2 SVGAGI. The CDR3 spans 14 residues. The V end lost 7 bases, the J end lost 3 bases, and 15 bases lay between the germline ends.